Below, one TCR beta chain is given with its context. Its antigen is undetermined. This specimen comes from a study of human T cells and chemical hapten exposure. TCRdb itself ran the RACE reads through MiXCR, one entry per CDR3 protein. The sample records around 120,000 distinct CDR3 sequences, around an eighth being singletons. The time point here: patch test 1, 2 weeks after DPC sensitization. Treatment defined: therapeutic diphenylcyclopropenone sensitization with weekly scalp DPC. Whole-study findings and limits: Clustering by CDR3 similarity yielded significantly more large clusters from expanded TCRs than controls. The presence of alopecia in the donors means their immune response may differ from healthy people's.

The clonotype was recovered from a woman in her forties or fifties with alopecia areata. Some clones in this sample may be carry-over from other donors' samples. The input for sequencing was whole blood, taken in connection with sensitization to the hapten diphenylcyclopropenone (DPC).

The CDR3 nucleotides read TGTGCCAGCAGCCTGGACGGAGCGCGGGAGGCTTTCTTT. Amino acid sequence: CASSLDGAREAFF. The chain couples TRBV6-1 to TRBJ1-1; D not certain. The CDR3 is made up of 13 amino acids. Trimming shortened V by 6 bases and J by 11 bases, and 19 bases separated the two germline ends. CDR1 is MNHNS and CDR2 is SASEGT in the germline V gene.